The text below deals with one TCR beta chain. Its antigen remains unidentified. One base away there is no much larger clone; base qualities are not given. Trimming leaves V shorter by 4 bases and J shorter by 6 bases, with the junction holding 7 bases beyond the gene matches. CDR3 length: 15 amino acids, cysteine to phenylalanine. Left in the record is the CDR3 DNA by itself, 45 bases read in frame from the first base. From a lookup of the germline V gene, CDR1 and CDR2 are MDHEN and SYDVKM. The data belong to a study of T cell responses to AZD1222 COVID-19 vaccine (dated by TCRdb to 2020 to 2022). With regard to the full study: A total of under 250 trial participants underwent TCR sequencing, of whom about 210 had received two doses of AZD1222 and 26 had received two doses of the MenACWY control vaccine. Trial participants were enrolled by age into subgroups of 18-55, 56-69 and 70-plus years, and about 150, 27 and 61 TCR-sequenced participants, respectively, were included in these subgroups.

The time point label for this specimen denotes: about 28 days (+/-7) after the second vaccine dose. AZD1222 recipients whose second dose came at about 4 weeks and those whose second dose came at about 12 weeks were combined into one group, since spike-specific TCR depth and breadth did not differ between the two schedules. Vaccinee samples were obtained from the UK trials COV001 and COV002, which included a single-blind randomized controlled phase 2/3 trial of AZD1222 (ChAdOx1 nCoV-19) in healthy adults. Trial participant PBMC samples were collected at day 0 and day 28 after the second dose for TCRbeta chain sequencing. Beyond this particular receptor, the publication reports: The 56-69-year group was small, and its depth increase did not reach significance, likely because of low power. Only a handful of AZD1222 recipients were SARS-CoV-2 seropositive at baseline, limiting conclusions about previously exposed vaccinees. Participants were mostly white British and included more females than males, and it was suggested by the authors that clonal diversity may have been underestimated. Reportedly, close to half of the unique spike-specific TCRs recognized epitopes lying outside the regions that are mutated in the B.1.351 and B.1.1.7 variants. A significant rise in spike-specific TCR breadth and depth was observed after two AZD1222 doses relative to day 0 and relative to MenACWY recipients. Because no samples from the day 14 peak response were available, repertoires could be characterized only after the peak T cell response. The vaccine-associated CD4 TCRs covered the entire spike protein, and the dominant responses fell in regions 160-218 and 743-854.

The CDR3 regions of human TCRbeta chains were analyzed by immunosequencing. As for the authors' bioinformatics: TCRs in the repertoires were compared against a reference library of SARS-CoV-2-specific TCRs that had been generated with the MIRA antigen-specificity platform. Breadth meant the fraction of unique TCRs that were SARS-CoV-2-associated, whereas depth meant the fraction of total T cells that were SARS-CoV-2-associated. Using the MIRA data, each spike-specific TCR was assigned both to the spike region to which the TCR was reactive and to a CD4 or CD8 class. Log10-transformed breadth and depth values were compared by one-way ANOVA with Sidak's multiple comparisons tests. Entries here come from immuneACCESS through TCRdb and include only in-frame sequences with V and J called. Some clones fail to appear in such tables; in the studies checked, an unresolved V gene covers under half of the shortfall, and the cause of the remainder is unknown. V, J and clone size are those of that table, while D and trimming were read from the DNA. For this sample there are around 180,000 clones; 88% appear just once. 25% to 30% of the sample belongs to the ten largest clones.

The chain joins TRBV28 to TRBJ2-1, with 9 middle bases fitting TRBD1. This material consisted of peripheral blood, taken 28 days after the second AZD1222 dose. The clonotype comes from an adult who received the AZD1222 COVID-19 vaccine. The CDR3 sequence is CASSSPGTGSNEQFF. The DNA sequence reads TGTGCCAGCAGTTCCCCCGGGACAGGGTCCAATGAGCAGTTCTTC.